Shown below are 5 T cell receptor beta chains from a single sample sequenced in a study of Graves' ophthalmopathy and Graves' hyperthyroidism. Amplification targeted the TCR beta CDR3 regions, with RNA transcripts as the source material. Amplification began with first-round RT-PCR using HTBI primers, then second-round multiplex PCR was performed. One entry per CDR3 protein results from TCRdb running MiXCR on the multiplex PCR reads. This table has 900,000 to 1,200,000 distinct CDR3 sequences, about 36% appearing once. Sequencing input: peripheral blood or thyroid tissue (not recorded which). These receptors were taken from an adult man with Graves' hyperthyroidism.

This clonotype came up a few times. The chain employs TRBV5-6 and TRBJ2-7; 8 bases match TRBD1. V shed 5 bases and J 8 bases; nucleotides not matched to a gene: 15. The CDR3 consists of 15 residues. Germline V gene sequence: CDR1 SGHDT, CDR2 YYEEEE. The CDR3 is CASSSLDRAASQQYF. The CDR3 nucleotides are TGTGCCAGCAGTTCACTGGACAGGGCGGCTTCACAGCAGTACTTC.

This clonotype was counted between two and nine times. A much larger clone differs by one base, so this may be a read error. The chain couples TRBV5-5 to TRBJ1-1; tentative D call: TRBD1 (5 bases). V dropped 3 bases and J dropped 3 bases, with 9 bases sitting between them. CDR3 length: 13 amino acids. CDR1 SGHKS and CDR2 YYEKEE come from the germline V gene (reference sequence). The CDR3 loop reads CASSSGPHTEAFF. The CDR3 nucleotides are TGTGCCAGCAGCTCGGGACCGCACACTGAAGCTTTCTTT.

The rearrangement uses TRBV25-1 and TRBJ1-2; D unresolved. V lost 11 bases, J lost 0 bases, and 16 bases lay in between. The germline V gene has CDR1 MGHDK and CDR2 SYGVNS. The CDR3 sequence is 14 residues long. CDR3 region: CALPPGRSNYGYTF. CDR3 nucleotide sequence: TGTGCCCTGCCTCCGGGCCGTTCTAACTATGGCTACACCTTC.

In its sample, this clonotype was seen once. A much larger clone differs from this one at a single base, so this may be a read error. The chain links TRBV7-8 to TRBJ1-1, with D uncertain. The CDR3 is made up of 13 amino acids. Trimming took 5 bases from V and 1 from J, leaving 8 bases between them. Germline V gene data show CDR1 as SGHVS and CDR2 as FQNEAQ. CDR3 nucleotides: TGTGCCAGCAGCGACATGTGGAACACTGAAGCTTTCTTT. It specifies CASSDMWNTEAFF.

The CDR3 reads CSASQGTKANYGYTF. In DNA form, the CDR3 reads TGCAGCGCTTCACAGGGGACAAAAGCTAACTATGGCTACACCTTC. The rearrangement uses TRBV29-1 and TRBJ1-2, with TRBD1 identical over 7 bases. Looked up from germline, CDR1 is SQVTM and CDR2 is ANQGSEA. This CDR3 is 15 amino acids long. Unmatched junction bases numbered 11, after V lost 7 bases and J lost 0 bases. The whole variable domain, remainder taken from reference TRBV29-1 and TRBJ1-2, is SAVISQKPSRDICQRGTSLTIQCQVDSQVTMMFWYRQQPGQSLTLIATANQGSEATYESGFVIDKFPISRPNLTFSTLTVSNMSPEDSSIYLCSASQGTKANYGYTFGSGTRLTVV.